A single sample gave rise to the 32 T cell receptor beta chains below, sequenced in a study of metastatic and nonmetastatic thyroid tumors. TCRdb re-analyzed the PCR reads using MiXCR. The table has some 93,000 clones, about an eighth seen once. Each patient went into thyroid surgery without having received any treatment. The sequencing input was blood. The receptors here all came from a female donor with papillary thyroid cancer or a benign thyroid nodule (not recorded which). Some clones in this sample may be carry-over from other donors' samples.

As regards this clone: A much larger clone is a single base away; this may be a read error. The chain combines TRBV19 with TRBJ1-1, with unresolved D. The CDR3 is 14 amino acids. Germline-derived CDR1 and CDR2 are LNHDA and SQIVND (reference sequence). The DNA of the CDR3 is TGTGCCAGTAGTATAGGATTCACGAACACTGAAGCCTTCTTT. Protein sequence: CASSIGFTNTEAFF.

Of note for this clone: A read error may produce the germline difference seen at one junction end. The chain is built from TRBV2 and TRBJ1-2; 7 nucleotides line up with TRBD1. Germline V gene data show CDR1 as SNHLY and CDR2 as FYNNEI. The CDR3 consists of 13 residues. CDR3 residues: CAGSEGAGYGYTF. In DNA, the CDR3 is TGTGCCGGCAGTGAGGGGGCGGGGTATGGCTACACCTTC. Supplemented by reference TRBV2 and TRBJ1-2, the full variable domain reads EPEVTQTPSHQVTQMGQEVILRCVPISNHLYFYWYRQILGQKVEFLVSFYNNEISEKSEIFDDQFSVERPDGSNFTLKIRSTKLEDSAMYFCAGSEGAGYGYTFGSGTRLTVV.

Ten or more counts support this clone. The chain employs TRBV4-3 and TRBJ2-7, with 7 bases aligning to TRBD2. The J segment lost 3 bases and the V segment lost 0 bases, leaving 11 bases of the junction unmatched. Germline V gene sequence: CDR1 LGHNA, CDR2 YSLEER. The CDR3 totals 17 residues. CDR3 amino acids: CASSQELSGGLYYEQYF. CDR3 DNA: TGCGCCAGCAGCCAAGAGCTAAGTGGGGGACTATACTACGAGCAGTACTTC.

This clone was seen ten or more times. The chain employs TRBV28 and TRBJ2-5, with 7 bases aligning to TRBD1. V trimming: 3 bases; J trimming: 5 bases; junction bases outside the gene matches: 9. The CDR3 extends over 15 amino acids. Germline CDR1 MDHEN, CDR2 SYDVKM. The CDR3 DNA follows: TGTGCCAGCAGTTTGGGAGTGGGACAGCAGGAGACCCAGTACTTC. It specifies CASSLGVGQQETQYF.

Ten or more counts support this clone. This chain links TRBV28 with TRBJ2-7, with 9 bases that match TRBD1. The CDR3 contains 14 residues. V was pared by 6 bases and J by 6 bases, with 9 bases of the junction left unmatched. Germline V gene data show CDR1 as MDHEN and CDR2 as SYDVKM. The CDR3 bases are TGTGCCAGCAGCCGGTTGGGACAGGGAAGCGAGCAGTACTTC. It yields the protein CASSRLGQGSEQYF.

With regard to this clone: One end of the junction varies from germline; a read error may be responsible. This sample also contains other DNA sequences that code for the same CDR3. The gene calls are TRBV7-2 and TRBJ1-2; D is unresolved. The CDR3 has 15 residues. Germline CDR1 is SGHTA and CDR2 is FQGNSA. The CDR3 spells CASSLANGRAYGYTF. The CDR3 region has the DNA TGTGCCAGCAGCTTAGCGAATGGCAGAGCATATGGCTACACGTTC.

This chain links TRBV20-1 with TRBJ2-1; D is possibly TRBD1 (5 bases). This CDR3 spans 17 amino acids. V was clipped by 0 bases and J by 2 bases, with 17 bases between them. Per germline, CDR1 DFQATT and CDR2 SNEGSKA (reference sequence). The CDR3 nucleotides read TGCAGTGCTAGAGATCGGGTTGCGGTAGGGGCCTACAATGAGCAGTTCTTC. Protein product: CSARDRVAVGAYNEQFF.

This clone came up many times. The V call is TRBV7-3, the J call TRBJ2-6, with no clear D. The CDR3 runs 18 residues. V was clipped by 7 bases and J by 0 bases, with 19 bases between them. The V gene's germline CDR1 is SGHTA and CDR2 FQGTGA. DNA for the CDR3: TGTGCCAGCACTGTTGACATTCCCGGCGGCTCTGGGGCCAACGTCCTGACTTTC. Translated, it gives CASTVDIPGGSGANVLTF.

This clone was picked up many times. The chain couples TRBV12-3 or TRBV12-4 to TRBJ2-7; the D is unclear. V lost 6 bases and J lost 3, with 6 bases in between. The CDR3 has 11 amino acids. The CDR3 is CASSRGYEQYF. The CDR3 region has the DNA TGTGCCAGCAGCCGTGGCTACGAGCAGTACTTC.

The sample holds many counts of this clone. J is TRBJ1-5 and V is TRBV19, with 7 bases aligning to TRBD1. Trimming removed 5 bases from V and 5 bases from J; junction bases left unmatched: 6. Germline CDR1 and CDR2: LNHDA and SQIVND (reference sequence). The CDR3 consists of 14 residues. CDR3 bases: TGTGCCAGTAGTGTACAGGGGAGGGATCAGCCCCAGCATTTT. This codes for CASSVQGRDQPQHF.

A few counts support this clone. At one of its ends the junction is not consistent with the germline gene, which may arise from a read error. In DNA form, the CDR3 reads TGTGCCAGCAGTTACTTGGGGTGCTACGAGCATTACTTC. Its translation is CASSYLGCYEHYF. The chain uses TRBV6-5 and TRBJ2-7; D is unresolved. The germline V gene has CDR1 MNHEY and CDR2 SVGAGI. The CDR3 has 13 amino acids.

This clone appeared many times. The V gene is TRBV3-1, the J gene TRBJ2-1; D perhaps matches TRBD2 (5 bases). Trimming shortened V by 3 bases and J by 4 bases, and 7 bases separated the two germline ends. CDR3 length: 13 amino acids. CDR1 LGHDT and CDR2 YNNKEL come from the germline V gene (reference sequence). The CDR3 nucleotides read TGTGCCAGCAGCCAGGGCGGGTACAATGAGCAGTTCTTC. Protein sequence: CASSQGGYNEQFF.

This clone appeared many times. This chain links TRBV4-1 with TRBJ2-3, with 7 nucleotides matching TRBD2. The CDR3 loop spans 19 amino acids. Losses at the gene ends were 0 bases for V and 6 bases for J; bases not matched to a gene: 18. Germline CDR1 and CDR2: MGHRA and YSYEKL. Written as DNA, the CDR3 is TGCGCCAGCAGCCAAGATCGTTCAAGAGCGGGAACGCCCAGGGATACGCAGTATTTT. Its translation is CASSQDRSRAGTPRDTQYF.

In this sample, this clone turned up many times. The V call is TRBV6-1, the J call TRBJ1-2; D remains ambiguous. This CDR3 spans 13 amino acids. The V end was cut by 6 bases, the J end by 2 bases, with 10 bases between. CDR1 is MNHNS and CDR2 is SASEGT in the germline V gene. The CDR3 region has the DNA TGTGCCAGCAGGGCAGGCCGGAACTATGGCTACACCTTC. It yields the protein CASRAGRNYGYTF.

This clone showed up many times. The genes are TRBV27 and TRBJ1-4; 7 bases line up with TRBD1. The germline CDR1 and CDR2 sequences are MNHEY and SMNVEV (reference sequence). CDR3 length: 17 residues. V lost 8 bases, J lost 5 bases, and 17 bases stayed unmatched. CDR3 sequence reads: CASPSRGEGATNEKLFF. The CDR3 nucleotides read TGTGCCAGCCCCTCCAGGGGGGAGGGGGCTACCAATGAAAAACTGTTTTTT.

The table lists this clone with many counts. J is TRBJ2-3 and V is TRBV5-1, with 7 bases fitting TRBD1. The CDR3 is made up of 16 amino acids. Germline trimming cut 4 bases from V and 0 bases from J; bases unmatched to any gene: 8. Germline values: CDR1 SGHRS, CDR2 YFSETQ. The CDR3 sequence is CASSVGQTLSTDTQYF. The CDR3 DNA is TGCGCCAGCAGCGTGGGACAGACACTAAGCACAGATACGCAGTATTTT.

This sequence joins TRBV6-1 and TRBJ2-3; D not resolved. V dropped 3 bases and J dropped 1 base, with 14 bases sitting between them. The CDR3 loop spans 16 amino acids. Germline CDR1 and CDR2: MNHNS and SASEGT. DNA for the CDR3: TGTGCCAGCAGTGAGACCCCGGGTGGGGGCACAGATACGCAGTATTTT. Its translation is CASSETPGGGTDTQYF.

With regard to this clone: A much larger clone lies one base from this, so it may be a read error. Other DNA sequences in this sample translate to the same CDR3. The chain joins TRBV29-1 to TRBJ2-1, with no clear D. CDR1 is SQVTM, CDR2 ANQGSEA, per germline. This CDR3 is built from 13 residues. The V gene lost 6 bases and the J gene lost 4 bases, with 13 bases spanning the gap. For the CDR3, the DNA is TGCAGCGTCCCCGGTACACATTACAATGAGCAGTTCTTC. Encoded protein: CSVPGTHYNEQFF.

Concerning this clone: The conserved phenylalanine or tryptophan normally closing the CDR3 is absent here, so this likely arose from a read error. The J gene is TRBJ2-7, the V gene TRBV28; weak D call: TRBD2 (6 bases). The germline V gene encodes CDR1 MDHEN and CDR2 SYDVKM. CDR3 length: 16 residues. The CDR3 coding sequence is TGCGCCAGCAGTTTAGCAGTTCGGGGGTCCGCCTACGAGCAGTACCTC. It codes for CASSLAVRGSAYEQYL.

This clone was picked up many times. The DNA for the CDR3 is TGTGCCAGTAGTACTCGGGACAGGAGGACTGAAGCTTTCTTT. Its translation is CASSTRDRRTEAFF. The V call is TRBV19, the J call TRBJ1-1; 8 bases are shared with TRBD1. The germline V gene encodes CDR1 LNHDA and CDR2 SQIVND (reference sequence). The CDR3 contains 14 residues. The ends lost 4 bases at V and 5 bases at J; junction bases unmatched: 6.

The sample holds many counts of this clone. The J gene is TRBJ2-7, the V gene TRBV20-1; D remains ambiguous. The CDR3 has 11 residues. CDR1 is DFQATT, CDR2 SNEGSKA, per germline (reference sequence). V lost 3 bases and J lost 3, with 6 bases in between. The CDR3 coding sequence is TGCAGTGCTAGGGAGAGCTACGAGCAGTACTTC. Translating gives CSARESYEQYF.

This clone appeared a few times. The rearrangement uses TRBV12-3 or TRBV12-4 and TRBJ2-3; 8 bases agree with TRBD1. The trim removed 5 bases at V and 2 bases at J, leaving 6 bases unmatched. This CDR3 is 15 amino acids long. This chain's CDR3 is CASSDGQGLTDTQYF. The DNA of the CDR3 is TGTGCCAGCAGTGACGGACAGGGCCTCACAGATACGCAGTATTTT.

The sample holds many counts of this clone. The chain recombines TRBV19 with TRBJ2-2; a weak D match, TRBD1 (6 bases). The CDR3 consists of 14 residues. The germline gives CDR1 LNHDA, CDR2 SQIVND (reference sequence). The germline V and J ends were trimmed by 8 bases and 7 bases, with 17 bases remaining between them. The CDR3 spells CASGDRTSGGELFF. The CDR3 DNA is TGTGCCAGTGGAGACAGGACGTCCGGCGGGGAGCTGTTTTTT.

This clone was detected a few times. The chain carries TRBV12-3 or TRBV12-4 and TRBJ2-7; 7 nucleotides agree with TRBD1. The trim removed 5 bases at V and 10 bases at J, leaving 8 bases unmatched. CDR3 length: 12 amino acids. CDR3 coding DNA: TGTGCCAGCAGTCACAGGGGCGTCGATCAGTACTTC. It encodes CASSHRGVDQYF.

This clone showed up just a few times. The conserved final phenylalanine or tryptophan is absent from the CDR3, which likely points to a read error. V and J are TRBV12-3 or TRBV12-4 and TRBJ2-7; D gene unclear. The CDR3 has 12 residues. The CDR3 is CAISLNSYEQYS. CDR3 in DNA: TGTGCCATCAGTCTCAACAGCTACGAGCAGTACTCC.

This clone was found many times. This sequence joins TRBV7-9 and TRBJ2-1, with TRBD2 matching 8 bases. Germline-derived CDR1 and CDR2 are SEHNR and FQNEAQ (reference sequence). The CDR3 totals 14 residues. V shed 2 bases, J shed 8 bases, and the junction held 5 bases outside the gene matches. In DNA form, the CDR3 reads TGTGCCAGCAGCTTACCACCAGCGGGAGATGAGCAGTTCTTC. Protein product: CASSLPPAGDEQFF.

Many counts were recorded for this clone. The rearrangement uses TRBV6-1 and TRBJ1-2; TRBD1 might be the D (6 bases). Germline V gene lookup returns CDR1 MNHNS and CDR2 SASEGT. The CDR3 covers 14 residues. V gave up 6 bases and J gave up 8 bases, with 19 bases separating them. CDR3 nucleotides: TGTGCCAGCAGGGATAACAGGGAGCTAAGCGGCTACACCTTC. Translation gives CASRDNRELSGYTF.

This clone was detected ten times or more. The rearrangement links TRBV7-8 to TRBJ1-2, with D tentatively TRBD1 (5 bases). The germline V gene has CDR1 SGHVS and CDR2 FQNEAQ. The CDR3 covers 12 residues. Trimming stripped 1 base from V and 6 bases from J, with 6 bases between. The CDR3 here is CASSLVGDGYTF. The DNA for the CDR3 is TGTGCCAGCAGCTTAGTAGGGGATGGCTACACCTTC.

This clone was recorded at least ten times. V is TRBV4-2 and J is TRBJ2-5, with 7 positions matching TRBD2. The CDR3 loop spans 14 amino acids. The germline V gene has CDR1 LGHNA and CDR2 YNFKEQ. After removal of 1 base from V and 4 bases from J, the junction contained 3 bases not matched to a gene. The CDR3 coding sequence is TGTGCCAGCAGCCAAGGGGCTAGCGGAGAGACCCAGTACTTC. Translation: CASSQGASGETQYF.

This clone was seen repeatedly, ten times or more. The chain carries TRBV28 and TRBJ2-1; D gene unclear. The CDR3 covers 14 residues. V was clipped by 6 bases and J by 0 bases, with 9 bases between them. In germline, CDR1 is MDHEN, CDR2 SYDVKM. The CDR3 loop is CASRTVSSYNEQFF. For the CDR3, the DNA is TGTGCCAGCAGGACGGTGAGCTCCTACAATGAGCAGTTCTTC. Drawing the rest from reference TRBV28 and TRBJ2-1, the complete variable domain is DVKVTQSSRYLVKRTGEKVFLECVQDMDHENMFWYRQDPGLGLRLIYFSYDVKMKEKGDIPEGYSVSREKKERFSLILESASTNQTSMYLCASRTVSSYNEQFFGPGTRLTVL.

This clone was detected only a few times. The CDR3: CASSPGGVVFLGCGYTF. CDR3 coding DNA: TGTGCCAGCAGTCCCGGGGGGGTGGTCTTCCTTGGGTGTGGCTACACCTTC. The chain links TRBV6-1 to TRBJ1-2, with D possibly being TRBD1 (5 bases). The CDR3 runs 17 residues. Between the trimmed V and J ends, which lost 5 bases and 7 bases, there was a span of 26 bases. Germline V gene lookup returns CDR1 MNHNS and CDR2 SASEGT.

CDR3 nucleotide sequence: TGTGCCAGTAGGGGTGATAGAGTGGGAAATCAGCCCCAGCATTTT. Its protein product is CASRGDRVGNQPQHF. The chain couples TRBV19 to TRBJ1-5; unclear D gene. CDR3 length: 15 residues. The germline gives CDR1 LNHDA, CDR2 SQIVND (reference sequence). V was shortened by 6 bases and J by 4 bases, with 16 bases between the two germline ends.